These T cell receptor beta chains were read from a single sample in a study of spatial heterogeneity in lung cancer. TCRdb called the 5' RACE reads again in MiXCR, with one record for every CDR3 protein. This sample carries about 13,000 distinct CDR3 sequences, less than 4.5% of them seen once, and the ten largest clones take roughly 8.1%. The material sequenced was lung tumor tissue, taken at surgery. All receptors come from a male donor with early-stage non-small cell lung cancer. CDR3s include the opening cysteine and the closing phenylalanine or tryptophan. Each record gives: CDR3 length, J gene, D gene, V gene, CDR3 protein. The D gene is left open where the match is weak.

len: 15
j_gene: TRBJ2-5
d_gene: TRBD2
v_gene: TRBV15
CDR3aa: CATSRDSSGQETQYF

len: 14
j_gene: TRBJ2-2
d_gene: -
v_gene: TRBV2
CDR3aa: CASSYQGNTGELFF

len: 16
j_gene: TRBJ2-1
d_gene: -
v_gene: TRBV18
CDR3aa: CASSPPMGGPVNEQFF

len: 14
j_gene: TRBJ2-1
d_gene: -
v_gene: TRBV27
CDR3aa: CASSLGSGYNEQFF

len: 12
j_gene: TRBJ2-7
d_gene: -
v_gene: TRBV28
CDR3aa: CASSQRYYEQYF

len: 11
j_gene: TRBJ2-7
d_gene: -
v_gene: TRBV6-6
CDR3aa: CASGVGSEQYF

len: 14
j_gene: TRBJ2-5
d_gene: -
v_gene: TRBV29-1
CDR3aa: CIVEWEVGFETQYF

len: 16
j_gene: TRBJ2-3
d_gene: TRBD1
v_gene: TRBV6-1
CDR3aa: CASTTGTVAHADTQYF

len: 14
j_gene: TRBJ1-1
d_gene: TRBD1
v_gene: TRBV5-1
CDR3aa: CASSFSGTGGEAFF

len: 13
j_gene: TRBJ1-2
d_gene: TRBD1
v_gene: TRBV29-1
CDR3aa: CSVDLDRGNGYTF

len: 19
j_gene: TRBJ2-1
d_gene: TRBD2
v_gene: TRBV10-2
CDR3aa: CASSESNFGTSGSRNEQFF

len: 14
j_gene: TRBJ2-6
d_gene: -
v_gene: TRBV12-3/TRBV12-4
CDR3aa: CASSFSSGANVLTF

len: 16
j_gene: TRBJ2-6
d_gene: -
v_gene: TRBV5-1
CDR3aa: CASSQGHSSGANVLTF

len: 16
j_gene: TRBJ2-3
d_gene: TRBD1
v_gene: TRBV6-6
CDR3aa: CASSYSGRGLGDTQYF

len: 13
j_gene: TRBJ1-5
d_gene: TRBD1
v_gene: TRBV10-3
CDR3aa: CAISPGTGQPQHF

len: 15
j_gene: TRBJ2-5
d_gene: -
v_gene: TRBV5-1
CDR3aa: CASSSGSNDQETQYF

len: 12
j_gene: TRBJ2-7
d_gene: -
v_gene: TRBV20-1
CDR3aa: CSASSGGEEQYF

len: 12
j_gene: TRBJ2-1
d_gene: -
v_gene: TRBV2
CDR3aa: CASSEGTVEQFF

len: 18
j_gene: TRBJ2-1
d_gene: TRBD2
v_gene: TRBV6-6
CDR3aa: CASSYAGTSGRGYNEQFF

len: 17
j_gene: TRBJ2-3
d_gene: TRBD2
v_gene: TRBV4-1
CDR3aa: CASSQALGLVSTDTQYF

len: 13
j_gene: TRBJ2-1
d_gene: TRBD1
v_gene: TRBV29-1
CDR3aa: CSGRDRILHEQFF

len: 17
j_gene: TRBJ2-1
d_gene: TRBD2
v_gene: TRBV13
CDR3aa: CASRRSGRAPGWNEQFF

len: 14
j_gene: TRBJ2-3
d_gene: -
v_gene: TRBV20-1
CDR3aa: CSAVTTGTPDTQYF

len: 16
j_gene: TRBJ1-4
d_gene: -
v_gene: TRBV7-2
CDR3aa: CASSLGLEAANEKLFF

len: 12
j_gene: TRBJ1-1
d_gene: -
v_gene: TRBV12-3/TRBV12-4
CDR3aa: CASSSGCTEAFF

len: 16
j_gene: TRBJ2-1
d_gene: -
v_gene: TRBV24-1
CDR3aa: CATSETGTLGGDEQFF

len: 16
j_gene: TRBJ2-1
d_gene: -
v_gene: TRBV5-1
CDR3aa: CASSLAGDSSYNEQFF

len: 11
j_gene: TRBJ1-5
d_gene: -
v_gene: TRBV2
CDR3aa: CASQLAGAQHF

len: 16
j_gene: TRBJ2-5
d_gene: -
v_gene: TRBV14
CDR3aa: CASSPRTVLLGETQYF

len: 16
j_gene: TRBJ2-1
d_gene: -
v_gene: TRBV5-1
CDR3aa: CASSASGNSGGNEQFF

len: 16
j_gene: TRBJ2-2
d_gene: -
v_gene: TRBV7-8
CDR3aa: CASSLGDTGCTGELFF

len: 13
j_gene: TRBJ2-7
d_gene: -
v_gene: TRBV19
CDR3aa: CASSPTATYEQYF

len: 13
j_gene: TRBJ2-1
d_gene: -
v_gene: TRBV5-1
CDR3aa: CASSRDIYNEQFF

len: 18
j_gene: TRBJ2-2
d_gene: TRBD2
v_gene: TRBV3-1
CDR3aa: CASSQRSTSGSRAGELFF

len: 15
j_gene: TRBJ2-6
d_gene: -
v_gene: TRBV7-7
CDR3aa: CASSPLSSGANVLTF

len: 13
j_gene: TRBJ2-7
d_gene: -
v_gene: TRBV3-1
CDR3aa: CASSQDYGGEQYF

len: 12
j_gene: TRBJ2-2
d_gene: -
v_gene: TRBV18
CDR3aa: CASSPRAAELFF

len: 15
j_gene: TRBJ2-7
d_gene: TRBD2
v_gene: TRBV6-5
CDR3aa: CASRPLAGGFYEQYF